These 7 T cell receptor beta chains originate from one sample sequenced in a study of PD-L1 blockade in urothelial cancer (TCRdb year 2017). The library was generated by the immunoSEQ multiplex PCR assay. TCRdb obtained this table from immuneACCESS and retained in-frame rearrangements with V and J assigned. These tables miss some clones; where compared with another copy, unresolved V genes account for less than half of the shortfall, and the remainder is unexplained. The sample contains some 39,000 clones, 80% to 90% of them found a single time. 2.6% of the sample lies in the top ten. The sample's time point, from its label and the paper: peripheral blood 6 weeks after treatment start. Sequences were derived from PBMCs, sampled around atezolizumab (anti-PD-L1) treatment. Source of these receptors: a man between 65 and 85 years old with urothelial cancer.

The chain carries TRBV25-1 and TRBJ2-1; TRBD2 aligns across 7 bases. V lost 1 base and J lost 8; bases outside the gene matches: 8. Germline CDR1 and CDR2: MGHDK and SYGVNS. The CDR3 has 15 residues. The CDR3 DNA reads TGTGCCAGCAGTGAATTAAGCGGGAAGGGCGATGAGCAGTTCTTC. Encoded protein: CASSELSGKGDEQFF. The full variable domain, its missing parts supplied by reference TRBV25-1 and TRBJ2-1, is EADIYQTPRYLVIGTGKKITLECSQTMGHDKMYWYQQDPGMELHLIHYSYGVNSTEKGDLSSESTVSRIRTEHFPLTLESARPSHTSQYLCASSELSGKGDEQFFGPGTRLTVL.

V is TRBV19 and J is TRBJ2-3; 8 nucleotides line up with TRBD1. The CDR3 consists of 16 residues. V lost 0 bases and J lost 2; bases outside the gene matches: 4. Germline-derived CDR1 and CDR2 are LNHDA and SQIVND (reference sequence). CDR3 region: CASSIERQGPTDTQYF. CDR3 coding DNA: TGTGCCAGTAGTATAGAAAGACAGGGGCCCACAGATACGCAGTATTTT.

The chain couples TRBV19 to TRBJ1-5, with unresolved D. CDR1 and CDR2 (germline): LNHDA, SQIVND (reference sequence). This CDR3 is built from 15 residues. Trimming left V 6 bases short and J 4 bases short, with 16 bases between. Written as DNA, the CDR3 is TGTGCCAGTAGGTCCTGGGCAGAGCTGAATCAGCCCCAGCATTTT. It codes for CASRSWAELNQPQHF.

The chain is built from TRBV6-5 and TRBJ2-7; 7 nucleotides line up with TRBD1. V was clipped by 6 bases and J by 2 bases; unmatched bases: 10. The length of the CDR3 is 15 residues. Germline V gene data show CDR1 as MNHEY and CDR2 as SVGAGI. The CDR3 nucleotides read TGTGCCAGCAGCCACTTACAGGGGCGTCCCTACGAGCAGTACTTC. Protein product: CASSHLQGRPYEQYF.

V is TRBV2 and J is TRBJ2-1; 9 bases map to TRBD1. CDR1 and CDR2 from the germline V gene are SNHLY and FYNNEI. The CDR3 contains 14 residues. With 5 bases clipped from V and 6 bases from J, the junction kept 5 bases outside the gene matches. The CDR3 here is CASSPGQGINEQFF. The CDR3 region has the DNA TGTGCCAGCAGTCCGGGACAGGGAATCAATGAGCAGTTCTTC.

The chain couples TRBV19 to TRBJ1-5, with a tentative D call TRBD1 (6 bases). Germline CDR1 and CDR2: LNHDA and SQIVND (reference sequence). The V end lost 5 bases, the J end lost 0 bases, and 11 bases lay between the germline ends. This CDR3 comprises 15 residues. The CDR3: CASSDRINSNQPQHF. The CDR3 DNA follows: TGTGCCAGTAGTGACAGGATAAATAGCAATCAGCCCCAGCATTTT.

The chain employs TRBV18 and TRBJ2-1; possibly TRBD1 for D (6 bases). Germline V gives CDR1 KGHSH, CDR2 LQKENI. V was pared by 1 base and J by 6 bases, with 19 bases between. CDR3 length: 17 residues. The CDR3 protein is CASSPRSGEMSGNEQFF. The CDR3 nucleotides read TGTGCCAGCTCACCACGTTCAGGGGAGATGTCTGGCAATGAGCAGTTCTTC.